This T cell receptor (beta chain) stems from a study of radiotherapy plus CTLA-4 blockade in lung cancer. Clones were read by immunoSEQ multiplex PCR, and TCRdb kept only the in-frame ones, dropping some. The sample carries tens of thousands of clones, 79% recorded once. Trimming removed 1 base from V and 1 base from J, with 6 bases in between. The CDR3 has 13 amino acids. In germline, CDR1 is SGHRS, CDR2 YFSETQ. The V call is TRBV5-1, the J call TRBJ2-7; no reliable D call. The receptor was isolated from a human donor with non-small cell lung cancer that progressed on radiotherapy plus ipilimumab. The source was peripheral blood, collected from a patient treated with radiotherapy plus ipilimumab. The CDR3 DNA follows: TGCGCCAGCAGCTTGTCCCCTTCCTACGAGCAGTACTTC. Its protein is CASSLSPSYEQYF.